Included here is one T cell receptor beta chain sequence, with context. The CDR3 length is 14 residues. CDR1 MNHEY and CDR2 SVGEGT come from the germline V gene. V gave up 2 bases and J gave up 5 bases, with 12 bases separating them. One entry per CDR3 protein, called by TCRdb with MiXCR from the RT-PCR reads. The sample has 650,000 to 800,000 distinct CDR3 sequences, about 14% seen once. The rearrangement uses TRBV6-2 or TRBV6-3 and TRBJ2-5; D assignment may be TRBD1 or TRBD2 (5 bases each). This sequence was found in a female donor in good health, serving as a healthy control. Sequencing was performed on memory CD4+ T cells from blood. The CDR3 region is CASSYPNWGETQYF. DNA for the CDR3: TGTGCCAGCAGTTACCCCAATTGGGGGGAGACCCAGTACTTC.